This T cell receptor beta chain was documented in a study of human T cells and chemical hapten exposure. Background on the study: The variation in per-sample TCR yields arose mainly from small differences in pooled library volumes.

Stated time point: pre-sensitization, week 0. Stated treatment: therapeutic diphenylcyclopropenone sensitization with weekly scalp DPC. Deletions cut 7 bases from V and 8 bases from J, with 12 bases between. CDR3 length: 13 amino acids. A single record per CDR3 protein comes from TCRdb applying MiXCR to the RACE reads. The sample shows roughly 380,000 distinct CDR3 sequences, roughly 5% of them seen only once. Study-wide points: TCRs exceeding 1 in 1000 frequency stayed unchanged with DPC sensitization.

This clonotype was seen ten or more times. What it binds is not known. This clonotype originated in a woman aged 45-65 years with alopecia areata. Some clones in this sample may be carry-over from other donors' samples. The chain couples TRBV12-3 or TRBV12-4 to TRBJ1-6, with D possibly TRBD1 on 5 matching bases. The sequencing used whole blood, collected in connection with sensitization to the hapten diphenylcyclopropenone (DPC). In DNA form, the CDR3 reads TGTGCCAGCACTCCGTCGGGGGATTCACCCCTCCACTTT. Translation: CASTPSGDSPLHF.